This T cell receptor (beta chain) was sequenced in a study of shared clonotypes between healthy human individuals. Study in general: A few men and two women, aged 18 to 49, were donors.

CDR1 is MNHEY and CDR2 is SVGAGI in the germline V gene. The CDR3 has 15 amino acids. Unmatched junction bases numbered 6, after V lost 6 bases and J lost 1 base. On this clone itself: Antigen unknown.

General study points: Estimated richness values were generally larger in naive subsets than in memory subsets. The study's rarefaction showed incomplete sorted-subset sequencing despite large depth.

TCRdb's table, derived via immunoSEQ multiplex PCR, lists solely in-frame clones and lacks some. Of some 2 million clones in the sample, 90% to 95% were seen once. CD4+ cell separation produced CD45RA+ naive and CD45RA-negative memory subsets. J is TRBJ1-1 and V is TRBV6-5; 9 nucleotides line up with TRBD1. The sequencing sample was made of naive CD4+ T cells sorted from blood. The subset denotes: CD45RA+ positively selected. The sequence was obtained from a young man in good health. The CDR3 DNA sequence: TGTGCCAGCAGGACGACAGGGGGTCCGAACACTGAAGCTTTCTTT. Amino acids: CASRTTGGPNTEAFF.